This T cell receptor (beta chain) was retrieved from a study of blood T cell repertoires in COVID-19. Study in general: T cells, B-cell-depleted T cells, or PBMCs supplied cDNA or gDNA.

Study processing details: Amplified reference gene primers provided the basis for estimating nucleated cell counts. TCRdb's table, derived via immunoSEQ multiplex PCR, lists solely in-frame clones and lacks some. V, J and clone size are taken as reported in that table, and D and trimming were inferred from the DNA itself. This sample has 200,000 to 250,000 clones; just under 85% occur once, and the top ten carry 3.5% to 4.5%. V lost 2 bases to trimming and J lost 7 bases; unmatched junction nucleotides: 7. CDR1 is SGHDT, CDR2 YYEEEE, per germline. The CDR3 has 17 amino acids. The sequence came from a man aged 50 to 59 with acute or convalescent COVID-19. This chain uses TRBV5-6 with TRBJ2-1; TRBD2 matches at 15 bases. Source material: peripheral blood. Here the CDR3 DNA reads TGTGCCAGCAGCTTACGGACTAGCGGGAGGGGCGGGAATGAGCAGTTCTTC. It translates to CASSLRTSGRGGNEQFF.